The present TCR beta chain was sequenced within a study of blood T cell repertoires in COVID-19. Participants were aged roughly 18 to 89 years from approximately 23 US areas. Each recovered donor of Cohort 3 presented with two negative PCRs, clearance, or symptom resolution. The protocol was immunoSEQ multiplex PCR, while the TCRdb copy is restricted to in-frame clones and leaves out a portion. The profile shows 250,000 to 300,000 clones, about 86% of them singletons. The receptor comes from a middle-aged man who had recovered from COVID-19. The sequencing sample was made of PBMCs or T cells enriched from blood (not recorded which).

The CDR3 bases are TGCGCCAGCAGCTTGGGTCAGCCAGGCCAGCCCTTCTACGAGCAGTACTTC. Amino acids: CASSLGQPGQPFYEQYF. The rearrangement links TRBV5-1 to TRBJ2-7; D uncertain. CDR1 and CDR2 (germline): SGHRS, YFSETQ. Between the trimmed V and J ends, which lost 0 bases and 3 bases, there was a span of 19 bases. The CDR3 length is 17 residues.